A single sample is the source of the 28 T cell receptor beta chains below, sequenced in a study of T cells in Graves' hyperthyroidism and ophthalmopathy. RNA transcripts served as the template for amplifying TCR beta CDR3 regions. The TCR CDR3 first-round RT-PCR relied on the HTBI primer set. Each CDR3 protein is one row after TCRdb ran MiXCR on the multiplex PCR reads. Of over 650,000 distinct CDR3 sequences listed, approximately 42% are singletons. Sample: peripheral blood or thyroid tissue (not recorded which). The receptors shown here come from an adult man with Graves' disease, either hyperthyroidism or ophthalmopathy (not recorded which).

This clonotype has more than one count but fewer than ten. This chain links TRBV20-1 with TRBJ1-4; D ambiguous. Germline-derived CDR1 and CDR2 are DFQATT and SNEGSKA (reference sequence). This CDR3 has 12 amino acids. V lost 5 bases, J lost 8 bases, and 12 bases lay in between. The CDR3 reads CSAGLFGEKLFF. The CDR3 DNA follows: TGCAGTGCTGGATTATTTGGAGAAAAACTGTTTTTT.

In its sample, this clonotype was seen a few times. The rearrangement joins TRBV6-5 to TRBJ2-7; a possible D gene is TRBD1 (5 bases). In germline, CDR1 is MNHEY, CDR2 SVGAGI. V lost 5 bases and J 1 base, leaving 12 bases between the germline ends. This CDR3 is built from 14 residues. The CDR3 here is CASSSREISYEQYF. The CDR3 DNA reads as TGTGCCAGCAGTAGCAGGGAAATTTCCTACGAGCAGTACTTC.

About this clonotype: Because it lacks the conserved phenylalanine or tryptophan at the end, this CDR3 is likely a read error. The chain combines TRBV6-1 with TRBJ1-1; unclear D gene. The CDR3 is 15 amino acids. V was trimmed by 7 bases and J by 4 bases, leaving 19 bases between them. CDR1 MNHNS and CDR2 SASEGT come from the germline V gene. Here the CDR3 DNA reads TGTGCCAGCACCTCCTTGCTGGGTAAAGGCACTGAAGCTTTCTCT. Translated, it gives CASTSLLGKGTEAFS.

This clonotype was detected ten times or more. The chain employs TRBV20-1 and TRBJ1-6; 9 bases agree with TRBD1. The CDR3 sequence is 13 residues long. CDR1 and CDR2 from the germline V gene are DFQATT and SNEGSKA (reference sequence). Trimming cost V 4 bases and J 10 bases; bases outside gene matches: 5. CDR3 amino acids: CSAKRTGESPLHF. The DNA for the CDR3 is TGCAGTGCTAAACGGACAGGGGAATCACCCCTCCACTTT.

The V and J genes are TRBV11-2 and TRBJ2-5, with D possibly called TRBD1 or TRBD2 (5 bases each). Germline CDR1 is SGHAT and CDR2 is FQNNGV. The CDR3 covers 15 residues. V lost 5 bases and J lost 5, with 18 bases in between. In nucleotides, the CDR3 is TGTGCCAGCAGCGAGGGACCGGGCAACGGGGAGACCCAGTACTTC. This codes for CASSEGPGNGETQYF.

In nucleotides, the CDR3 is TGCAGCGTTGTCCGGACAGGGGAAGATGGCTACACCTTC. This gives the protein CSVVRTGEDGYTF. The chain joins TRBV29-1 to TRBJ1-2, with 9 bases matching TRBD1. V was pared by 4 bases and J by 6 bases, with 6 bases of the junction left unmatched. The germline V gene has CDR1 SQVTM and CDR2 ANQGSEA. CDR3 length equals 13 residues.

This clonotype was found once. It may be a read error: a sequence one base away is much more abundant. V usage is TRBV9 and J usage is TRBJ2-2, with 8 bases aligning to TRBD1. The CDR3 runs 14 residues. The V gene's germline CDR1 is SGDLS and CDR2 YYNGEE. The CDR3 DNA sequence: TGTGCCAGCAGAGAGGACAGGGTCATCGGGGAGCCGTTTTTT. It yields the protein CASREDRVIGEPFF.

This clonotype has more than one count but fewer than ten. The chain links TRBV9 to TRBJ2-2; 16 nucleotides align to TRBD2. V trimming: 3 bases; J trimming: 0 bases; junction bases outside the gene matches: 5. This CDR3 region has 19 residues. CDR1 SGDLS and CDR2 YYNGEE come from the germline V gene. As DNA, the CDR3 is TGTGCCAGCAGCGGCTCCGGGACTAGCGGGAGGGCGAACACCGGGGAGCTGTTTTTT. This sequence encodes CASSGSGTSGRANTGELFF.

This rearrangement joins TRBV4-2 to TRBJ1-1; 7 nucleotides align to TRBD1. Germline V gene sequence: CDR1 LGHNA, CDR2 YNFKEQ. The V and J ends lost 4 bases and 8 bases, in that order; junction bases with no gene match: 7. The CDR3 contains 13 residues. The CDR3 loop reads CASSPDRAAEAFF. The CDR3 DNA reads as TGTGCCAGCAGCCCCGACAGGGCTGCCGAAGCTTTCTTT.

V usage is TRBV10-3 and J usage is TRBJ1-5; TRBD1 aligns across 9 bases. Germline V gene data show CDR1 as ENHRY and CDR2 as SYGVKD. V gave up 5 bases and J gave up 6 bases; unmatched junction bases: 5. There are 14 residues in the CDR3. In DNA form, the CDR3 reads TGTGCCATCAGTAACAGGGGGCTCGGTCAGCCCCAGCATTTT. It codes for CAISNRGLGQPQHF.

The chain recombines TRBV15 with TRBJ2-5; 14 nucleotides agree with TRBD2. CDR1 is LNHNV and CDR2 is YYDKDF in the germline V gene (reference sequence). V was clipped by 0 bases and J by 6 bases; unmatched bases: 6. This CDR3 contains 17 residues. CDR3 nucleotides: TGTGCCACCAGCAGAGATCAAGGACTAGCGGGGGGTCAGACCCAGTACTTC. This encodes CATSRDQGLAGGQTQYF.

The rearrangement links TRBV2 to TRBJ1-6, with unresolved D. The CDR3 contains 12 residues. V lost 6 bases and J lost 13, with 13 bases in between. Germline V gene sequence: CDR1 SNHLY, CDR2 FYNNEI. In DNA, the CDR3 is TGTGCCAGCAGGATAGTCCCGGGGCCCCTCCACTTT. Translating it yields CASRIVPGPLHF.

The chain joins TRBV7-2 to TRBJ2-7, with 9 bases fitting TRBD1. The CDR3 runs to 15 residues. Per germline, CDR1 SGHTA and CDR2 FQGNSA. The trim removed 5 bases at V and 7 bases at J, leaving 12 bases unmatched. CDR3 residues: CASSVGDRVLGEQYF. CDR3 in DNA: TGTGCCAGCAGCGTCGGGGACAGGGTTCTAGGAGAGCAGTACTTC.

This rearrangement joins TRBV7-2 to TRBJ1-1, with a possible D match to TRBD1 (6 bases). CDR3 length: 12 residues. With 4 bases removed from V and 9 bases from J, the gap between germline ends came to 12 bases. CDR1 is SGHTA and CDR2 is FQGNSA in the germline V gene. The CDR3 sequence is CASSSDSLQAFF. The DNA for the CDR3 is TGTGCCAGCAGCTCGGACAGTCTTCAAGCTTTCTTT.

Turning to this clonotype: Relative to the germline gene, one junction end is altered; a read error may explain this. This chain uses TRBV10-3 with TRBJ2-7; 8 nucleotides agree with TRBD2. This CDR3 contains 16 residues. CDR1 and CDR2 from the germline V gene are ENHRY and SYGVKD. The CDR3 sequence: CASSRYWTGGGYEQYF. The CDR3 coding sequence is TGTGCCAGCAGTCGCTACTGGACGGGGGGGGGTTACGAGCAGTACTTC.

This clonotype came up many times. The CDR3 sequence is CASSSTGTGLYEQYF. The CDR3 coding sequence is TGTGCCAGCAGTTCCACCGGGACGGGACTCTACGAGCAGTACTTC. The gene calls are TRBV7-8 and TRBJ2-7, with a tentative D call TRBD2 (6 bases). Germline CDR1 and CDR2: SGHVS and FQNEAQ. V shed 6 bases and J shed 3 bases, with 18 bases lying between them. CDR3 length: 15 residues.

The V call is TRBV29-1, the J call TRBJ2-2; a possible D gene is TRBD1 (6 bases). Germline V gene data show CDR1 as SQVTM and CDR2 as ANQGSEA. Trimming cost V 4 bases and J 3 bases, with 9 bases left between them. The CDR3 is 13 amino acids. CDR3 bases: TGCAGCGTTGGGACAGTGGACACCGGGGAGCTGTTTTTT. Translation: CSVGTVDTGELFF.

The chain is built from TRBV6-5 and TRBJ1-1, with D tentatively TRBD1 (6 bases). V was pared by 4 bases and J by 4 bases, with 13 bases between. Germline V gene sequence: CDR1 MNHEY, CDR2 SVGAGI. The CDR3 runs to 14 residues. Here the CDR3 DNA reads TGTGCCAGCAGTTCGACAGGCGCGGGCACTGAAGCTTTCTTT. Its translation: CASSSTGAGTEAFF.

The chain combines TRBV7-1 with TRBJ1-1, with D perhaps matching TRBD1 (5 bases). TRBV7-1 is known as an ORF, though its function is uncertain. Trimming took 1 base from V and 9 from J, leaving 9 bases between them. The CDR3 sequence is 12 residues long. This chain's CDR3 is CASSSGPGKAFF. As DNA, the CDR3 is TGTGCCAGCAGCTCAGGCCCAGGGAAAGCTTTCTTT.

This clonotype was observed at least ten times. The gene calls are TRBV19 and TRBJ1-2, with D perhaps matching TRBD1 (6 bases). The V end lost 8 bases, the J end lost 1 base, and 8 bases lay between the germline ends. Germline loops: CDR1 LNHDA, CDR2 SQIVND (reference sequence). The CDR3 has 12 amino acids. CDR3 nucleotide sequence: TGTGCCAGTGGACAGCTTAACTATGGCTACACCTTC. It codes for CASGQLNYGYTF. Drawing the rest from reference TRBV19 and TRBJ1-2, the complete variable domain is DGGITQSPKYLFRKEGQNVTLSCEQNLNHDAMYWYRQDPGQGLRLIYYSQIVNDFQKGDIAEGYSVSREKKESFPLTVTSAQKNPTAFYLCASGQLNYGYTFGSGTRLTVV.

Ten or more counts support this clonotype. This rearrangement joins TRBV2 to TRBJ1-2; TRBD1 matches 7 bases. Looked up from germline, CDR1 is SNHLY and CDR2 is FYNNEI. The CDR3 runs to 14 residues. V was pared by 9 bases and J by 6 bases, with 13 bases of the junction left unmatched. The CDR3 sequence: CASTGTDKRHGYTF. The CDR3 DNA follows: TGTGCCAGTACCGGGACAGACAAACGCCATGGCTACACCTTC. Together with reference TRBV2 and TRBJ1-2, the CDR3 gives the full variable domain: EPEVTQTPSHQVTQMGQEVILRCVPISNHLYFYWYRQILGQKVEFLVSFYNNEISEKSEIFDDQFSVERPDGSNFTLKIRSTKLEDSAMYFCASTGTDKRHGYTFGSGTRLTVV.

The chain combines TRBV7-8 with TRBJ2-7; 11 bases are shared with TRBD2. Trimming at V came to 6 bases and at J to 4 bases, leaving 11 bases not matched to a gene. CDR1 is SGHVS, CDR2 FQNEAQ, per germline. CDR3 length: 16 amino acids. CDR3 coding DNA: TGTGCCAGCAGTCCAGGGACTAGCGGCGGAGGGTACGAGCAGTACTTC. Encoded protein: CASSPGTSGGGYEQYF. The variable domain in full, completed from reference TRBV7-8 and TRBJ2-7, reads GAGVSQSPRYKVAKRGQDVALRCDPISGHVSLFWYQQALGQGPEFLTYFQNEAQLDKSGLPSDRFFAERPEGSVSTLKIQRTQQEDSAVYLCASSPGTSGGGYEQYFGPGTRLTVT.

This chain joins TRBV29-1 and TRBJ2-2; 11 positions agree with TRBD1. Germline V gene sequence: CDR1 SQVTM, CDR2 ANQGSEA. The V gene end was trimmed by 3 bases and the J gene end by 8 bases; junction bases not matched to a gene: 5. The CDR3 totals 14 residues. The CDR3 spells CSVDGTGGTGELFF. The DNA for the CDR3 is TGCAGCGTTGACGGGACAGGGGGGACGGGGGAGCTGTTTTTT.

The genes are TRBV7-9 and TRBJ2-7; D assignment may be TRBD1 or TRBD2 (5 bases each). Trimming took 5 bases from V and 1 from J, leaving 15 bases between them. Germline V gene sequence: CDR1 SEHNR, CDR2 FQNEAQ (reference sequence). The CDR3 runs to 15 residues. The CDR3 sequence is CASSLTRGHSYEQYF. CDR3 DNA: TGTGCCAGCAGCCTTACTCGGGGCCATTCCTACGAGCAGTACTTC.

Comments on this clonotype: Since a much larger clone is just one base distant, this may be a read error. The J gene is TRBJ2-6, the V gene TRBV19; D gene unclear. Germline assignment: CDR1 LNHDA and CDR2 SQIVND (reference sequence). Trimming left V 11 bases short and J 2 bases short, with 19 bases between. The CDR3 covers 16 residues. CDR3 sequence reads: CAGTPSVGTGANVLTF. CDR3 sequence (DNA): TGTGCCGGTACCCCTTCAGTGGGTACTGGGGCCAACGTCCTGACTTTC.

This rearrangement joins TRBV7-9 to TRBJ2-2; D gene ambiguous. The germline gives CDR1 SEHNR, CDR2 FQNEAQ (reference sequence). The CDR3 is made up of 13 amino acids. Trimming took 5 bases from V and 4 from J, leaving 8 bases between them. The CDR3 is CASSQYITGELFF. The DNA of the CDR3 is TGTGCCAGCAGCCAGTACATCACCGGGGAGCTGTTTTTT. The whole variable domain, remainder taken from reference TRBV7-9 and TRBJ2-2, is DTGVSQNPRHKITKRGQNVTFRCDPISEHNRLYWYRQTLGQGPEFLTYFQNEAQLEKSRLLSDRFSAERPKGSFSTLEIQRTEQGDSAMYLCASSQYITGELFFGEGSRLTVL.

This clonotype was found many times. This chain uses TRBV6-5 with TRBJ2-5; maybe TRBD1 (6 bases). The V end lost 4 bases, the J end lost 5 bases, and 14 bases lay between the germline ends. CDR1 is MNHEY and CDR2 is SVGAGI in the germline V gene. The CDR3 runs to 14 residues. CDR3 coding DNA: TGTGCCAGCAGTTCCTTCAGGGGAACGGAGACCCAGTACTTC. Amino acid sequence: CASSSFRGTETQYF.

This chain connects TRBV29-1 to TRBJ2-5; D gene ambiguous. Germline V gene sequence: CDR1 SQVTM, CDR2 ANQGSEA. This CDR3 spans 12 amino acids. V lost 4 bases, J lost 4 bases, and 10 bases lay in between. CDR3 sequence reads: CSVADGGETQYF. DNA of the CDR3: TGCAGCGTTGCAGATGGCGGAGAGACCCAGTACTTC.